This T cell receptor beta chain came from a study of T cell responses to AZD1222 COVID-19 vaccine. Profiling relied on immunoSEQ multiplex PCR, and the TCRdb table lists in-frame clones only, not all of them. The table lists some 100,000 clones, about 86% of them singletons. This CDR3 region has 14 residues. Losses at the gene ends were 5 bases for V and 12 bases for J; bases not matched to a gene: 13. Looked up from germline, CDR1 is SGHTS and CDR2 is YDEGEE. The V call is TRBV5-8, the J call TRBJ2-1; 8 bases match TRBD1. This TCR derives from an adult in good health. Sequences were derived from peripheral blood, sampled on day 0 of AZD1222 vaccination. CDR3 amino acids: CASSPPVPDRGQFF. The CDR3 nucleotides are TGTGCCAGCAGTCCACCTGTTCCCGACAGGGGGCAGTTCTTC.